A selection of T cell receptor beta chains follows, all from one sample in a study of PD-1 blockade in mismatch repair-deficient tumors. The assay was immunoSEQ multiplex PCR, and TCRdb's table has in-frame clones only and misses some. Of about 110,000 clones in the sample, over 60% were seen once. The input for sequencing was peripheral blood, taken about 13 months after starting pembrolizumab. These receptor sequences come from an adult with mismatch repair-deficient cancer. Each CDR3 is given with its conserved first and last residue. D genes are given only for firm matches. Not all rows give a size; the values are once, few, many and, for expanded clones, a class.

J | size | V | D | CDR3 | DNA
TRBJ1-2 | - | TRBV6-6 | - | CATHRADYGYTF | TGTGCCACCCACCGGGCGGACTATGGCTACACCTTC
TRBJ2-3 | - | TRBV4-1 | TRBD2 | CASSQDKTSGDTDTQYF | TGCGCCAGCAGCCAGGATAAGACTAGCGGCGACACAGATACGCAGTATTTT
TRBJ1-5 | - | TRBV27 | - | CASSSAGERQPQHF | TGTGCCAGCAGTTCCGCAGGGGAGCGGCAGCCCCAGCATTTT
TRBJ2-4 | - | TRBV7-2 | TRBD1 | CASSPGQGVKNIQYF | TGTGCCAGCAGCCCGGGACAGGGGGTCAAAAACATTCAGTACTTC
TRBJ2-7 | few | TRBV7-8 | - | CASSLDTNGPYEQYF | TGTGCCAGCAGCTTAGATACAAACGGACCCTACGAGCAGTACTTC
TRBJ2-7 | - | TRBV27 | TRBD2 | CASSSRAGGLYEQYF | TGTGCCAGCAGTTCCCGAGCGGGAGGGCTATACGAGCAGTACTTC
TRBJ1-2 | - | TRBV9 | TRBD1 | CASSLRHRGPANYGYTF | TGTGCCAGCAGCCTCCGCCACAGGGGGCCAGCTAACTATGGCTACACCTTC
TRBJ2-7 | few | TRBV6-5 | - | CASRQGYEQYF | TGTGCCAGCCGGCAGGGCTACGAGCAGTACTTC
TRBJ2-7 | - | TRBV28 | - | CASTDGQPGGYEQYF | TGTGCCAGCACCGATGGACAGCCCGGGGGATACGAGCAGTACTTC
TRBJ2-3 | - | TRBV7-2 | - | CASSRSGATDTQYF | TGTGCCAGCAGTCGTAGCGGAGCCACAGATACGCAGTATTTT
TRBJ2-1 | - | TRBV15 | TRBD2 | CATSRVSGSSYNEQFF | TGTGCCACCAGCAGAGTTAGCGGGAGCTCCTACAATGAGCAGTTCTTC
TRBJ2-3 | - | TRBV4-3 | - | CASSQDGAATDTQYF | TGCGCCAGCAGCCAAGACGGAGCAGCCACAGATACGCAGTATTTT
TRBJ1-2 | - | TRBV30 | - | CASAWGYYGYTF | TGTGCCTCCGCTTGGGGCTACTATGGCTACACCTTC
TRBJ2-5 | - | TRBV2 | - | CASSEAGRVGETQYF | TGTGCCAGCAGTGAAGCGGGCAGGGTGGGGGAGACCCAGTACTTC
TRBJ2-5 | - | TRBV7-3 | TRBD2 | CASSLDVAGGTQYF | TGTGCCAGCAGCTTAGATGTAGCGGGAGGGACCCAGTACTTC
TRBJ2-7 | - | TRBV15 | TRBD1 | CATSRGQGASTYEQYF | TGTGCCACCAGCAGAGGACAGGGCGCATCCACCTACGAGCAGTACTTC
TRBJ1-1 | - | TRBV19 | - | CASSVSASLNTEAFF | TGTGCCAGTAGTGTCTCGGCGTCACTGAACACTGAAGCTTTCTTT
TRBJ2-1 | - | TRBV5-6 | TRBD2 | CASGLAEYNEQFF | TGTGCCAGCGGACTAGCGGAGTACAATGAGCAGTTCTTC
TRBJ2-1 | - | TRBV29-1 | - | CSVGAEIGNEQFF | TGCAGCGTTGGGGCAGAGATTGGCAATGAGCAGTTCTTC
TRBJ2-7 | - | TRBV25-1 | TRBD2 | CASSDGVAGGNEQYF | TGTGCCAGCAGTGACGGGGTAGCGGGAGGAAACGAGCAGTACTTC
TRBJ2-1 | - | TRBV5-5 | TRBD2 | CASSAGTSGYNEQFF | TGTGCCAGCAGCGCCGGGACTAGCGGCTACAATGAGCAGTTCTTC
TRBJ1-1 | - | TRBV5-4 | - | CASNSWGRHTEAFF | TGTGCCAGCAACTCATGGGGGCGCCACACTGAAGCTTTCTTT
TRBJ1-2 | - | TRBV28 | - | CASSQGTLGYTF | TGTGCCAGCAGTCAGGGGACACTCGGCTACACCTTC
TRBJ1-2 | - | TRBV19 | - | CASSTIYGYTF | TGTGCCAGTAGTACAATCTATGGCTACACCTTC
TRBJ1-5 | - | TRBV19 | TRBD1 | CASSTWTGFSNQPQHF | TGTGCCAGTAGTACCTGGACAGGGTTTAGCAATCAGCCCCAGCATTTT
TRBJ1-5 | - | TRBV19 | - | CASSVTADQPQHF | TGTGCCAGTAGTGTTACAGCCGATCAGCCCCAGCATTTT
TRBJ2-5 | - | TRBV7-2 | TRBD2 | CASSLVRLAGGRAFETQYF | TGTGCCAGCAGCTTAGTTCGACTAGCGGGAGGCCGGGCCTTTGAGACCCAGTACTTC
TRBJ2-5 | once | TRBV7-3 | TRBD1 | CASSRQGAVQETQYF | TGTGCCAGCAGCCGACAGGGGGCGGTTCAAGAGACCCAGTACTTC
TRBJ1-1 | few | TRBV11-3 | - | CASSLYSRMGTEAFF | TGTGCCAGCAGCTTATATTCTCGGATGGGCACTGAAGCTTTCTTT
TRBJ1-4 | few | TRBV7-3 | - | CASSLTRAGNEKLFF | TGTGCCAGCAGCTTAACGCGTGCGGGTAATGAAAAACTGTTTTTT
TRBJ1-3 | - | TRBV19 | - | CASSIGAGPGNTIYF | TGTGCCAGTAGTATAGGTGCGGGTCCCGGAAACACCATATATTTT
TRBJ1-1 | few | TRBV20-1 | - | CSVLGNTEAFF | TGCAGCGTGTTGGGTAACACTGAAGCTTTCTTT
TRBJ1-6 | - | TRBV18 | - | CASSPGVGGSPLHF | TGTGCCAGCTCACCTGGTGTAGGCGGCTCACCCCTCCACTTT
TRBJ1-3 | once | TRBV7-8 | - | CASSQGGAGVDTIYF | TGTGCCAGCAGCCAAGGGGGGGCAGGGGTGGACACCATATATTTT
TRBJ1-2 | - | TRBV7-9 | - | CASSSTPGYGYTF | TGTGCCAGCAGCTCTACGCCGGGCTATGGCTACACCTTC
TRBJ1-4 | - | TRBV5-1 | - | CASSFGPENEKLFF | TGCGCCAGCAGCTTTGGGCCGGAGAATGAAAAACTGTTTTTT
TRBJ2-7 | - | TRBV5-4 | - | CASSLSATYEQYF | TGTGCCAGCAGCTTGTCCGCTACCTACGAGCAGTACTTC
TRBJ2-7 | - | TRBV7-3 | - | CASSLTKVPYEQYF | TGTGCCAGCAGCTTAACCAAGGTACCCTACGAGCAGTACTTC
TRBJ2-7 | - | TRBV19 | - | CASSTPGTPFGEQYF | TGTGCCAGTAGTACGCCCGGGACACCCTTCGGGGAGCAGTACTTC
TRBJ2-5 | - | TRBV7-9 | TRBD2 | CASSPSGSLETQYF | TGTGCCAGCAGCCCGAGCGGGAGCTTGGAGACCCAGTACTTC
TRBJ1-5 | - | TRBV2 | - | CASSDRPRNQPQHF | TGTGCCAGCAGTGACAGGCCGCGCAATCAGCCCCAGCATTTT
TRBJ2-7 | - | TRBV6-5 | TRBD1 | CASSLRDRSSYEQYF | TGTGCCAGCAGCCTCCGGGACAGGAGCTCCTACGAGCAGTACTTC
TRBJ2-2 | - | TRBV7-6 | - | CASSPRTANPNTGELFF | TGTGCCAGCAGCCCCCGGACAGCCAACCCTAACACCGGGGAGCTGTTTTTT
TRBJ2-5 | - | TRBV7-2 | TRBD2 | CASSKEGLAGETQYF | TGTGCCAGCTCAAAAGAGGGACTAGCGGGAGAGACCCAGTACTTC
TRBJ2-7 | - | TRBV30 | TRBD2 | CAWRRGGDSYEQYF | TGTGCCTGGAGGCGGGGGGGGGACTCCTACGAGCAGTACTTC
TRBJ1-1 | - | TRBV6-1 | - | CASSRDNTNEAFF | TGTGCCAGCAGCCGGGACAACACGAATGAAGCTTTCTTT